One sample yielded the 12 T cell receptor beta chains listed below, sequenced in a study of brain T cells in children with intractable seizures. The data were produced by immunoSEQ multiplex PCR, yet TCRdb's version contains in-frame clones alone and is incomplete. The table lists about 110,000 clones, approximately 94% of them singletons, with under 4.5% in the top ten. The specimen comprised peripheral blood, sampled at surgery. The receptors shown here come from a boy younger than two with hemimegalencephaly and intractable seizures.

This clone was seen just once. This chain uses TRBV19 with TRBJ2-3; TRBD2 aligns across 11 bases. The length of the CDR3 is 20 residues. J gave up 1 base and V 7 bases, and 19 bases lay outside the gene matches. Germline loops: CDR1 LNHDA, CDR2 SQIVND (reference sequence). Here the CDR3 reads CASTSRPGLAVLGCTDTQYF. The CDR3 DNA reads TGTGCCAGTACTTCCCGCCCGGGACTAGCGGTGTTGGGTTGCACAGATACGCAGTATTTT. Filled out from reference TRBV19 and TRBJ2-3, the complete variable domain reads DGGITQSPKYLFRKEGQNVTLSCEQNLNHDAMYWYRQDPGQGLRLIYYSQIVNDFQKGDIAEGYSVSREKKESFPLTVTSAQKNPTAFYLCASTSRPGLAVLGCTDTQYFGPGTRLTVL.

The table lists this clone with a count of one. In DNA form, the CDR3 reads TGTGCCAGCAGCCTTCCCGGGGGCCGGAGGTACACCTTC. Translated, it gives CASSLPGGRRYTF. The chain uses TRBV7-9 and TRBJ1-2; D is possibly TRBD1 (6 bases). This CDR3 region has 13 residues. CDR1 and CDR2 from the germline V gene are SEHNR and FQNEAQ (reference sequence). Trimming pared 5 bases from V and 11 bases from J, leaving 18 bases between.

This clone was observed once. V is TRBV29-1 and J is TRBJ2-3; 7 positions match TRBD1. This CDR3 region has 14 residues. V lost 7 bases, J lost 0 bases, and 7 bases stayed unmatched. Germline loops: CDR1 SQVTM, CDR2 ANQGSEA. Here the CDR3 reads CSARNRGSTDTQYF. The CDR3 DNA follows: TGCAGCGCCAGAAACAGGGGCAGCACAGATACGCAGTATTTT.

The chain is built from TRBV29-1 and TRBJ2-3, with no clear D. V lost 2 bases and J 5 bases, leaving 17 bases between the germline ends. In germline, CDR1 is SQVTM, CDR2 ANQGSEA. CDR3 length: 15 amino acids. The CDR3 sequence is CSVELQLVYLDTQYF. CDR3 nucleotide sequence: TGCAGCGTTGAATTGCAGCTGGTGTATCTAGATACGCAGTATTTT.

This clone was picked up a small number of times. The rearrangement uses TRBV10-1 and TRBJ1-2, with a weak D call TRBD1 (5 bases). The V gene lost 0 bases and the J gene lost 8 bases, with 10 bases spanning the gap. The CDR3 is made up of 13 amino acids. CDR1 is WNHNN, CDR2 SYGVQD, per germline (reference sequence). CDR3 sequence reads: CASSESRGGGYTF. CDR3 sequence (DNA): TGCGCCAGCAGTGAGTCGAGGGGTGGGGGCTACACCTTC.

The CDR3 nucleotides are TGTGCCAGCAGTCCCCAGGGGGCTGGGGCCAACGTCCTGACTTTC. It is translated as CASSPQGAGANVLTF. The chain joins TRBV6-5 to TRBJ2-6; 7 bases fit TRBD1. CDR3 size: 15 residues. Trimming at V came to 5 bases and at J to 2 bases, leaving 3 bases not matched to a gene. Germline lookup yields CDR1 MNHEY and CDR2 SVGAGI.

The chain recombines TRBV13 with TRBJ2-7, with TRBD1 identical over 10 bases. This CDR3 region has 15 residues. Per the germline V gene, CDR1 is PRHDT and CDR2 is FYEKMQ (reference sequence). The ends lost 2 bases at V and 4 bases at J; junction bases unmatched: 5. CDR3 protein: CASSLYPDRGYEQYF. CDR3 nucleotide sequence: TGTGCCAGCAGCTTATATCCGGACAGGGGGTACGAGCAGTACTTC. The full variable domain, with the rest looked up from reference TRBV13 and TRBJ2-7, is AAGVIQSPRHLIKEKRETATLKCYPIPRHDTVYWYQQGPGQDPQFLISFYEKMQSDKGSIPDRFSAQQFSDYHSELNMSSLELGDSALYFCASSLYPDRGYEQYFGPGTRLTVT.

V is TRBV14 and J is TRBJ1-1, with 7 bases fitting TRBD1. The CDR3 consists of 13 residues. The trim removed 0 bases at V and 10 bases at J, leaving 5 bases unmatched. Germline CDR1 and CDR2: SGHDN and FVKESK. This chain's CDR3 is CASSQDPQGGAFF. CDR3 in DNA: TGTGCCAGCAGCCAAGATCCCCAGGGGGGAGCTTTCTTT.

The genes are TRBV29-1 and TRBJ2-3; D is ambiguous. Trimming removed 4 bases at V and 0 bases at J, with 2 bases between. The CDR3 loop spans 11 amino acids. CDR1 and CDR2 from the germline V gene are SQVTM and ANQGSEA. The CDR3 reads CSVGSTDTQYF. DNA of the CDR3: TGCAGCGTTGGCAGCACAGATACGCAGTATTTT.

CDR3 sequence reads: CASSDGSRNTIYF. The CDR3 DNA reads TGTGCCAGCAGTGACGGTTCAAGGAACACCATATATTTT. The rearrangement links TRBV25-1 to TRBJ1-3, with D hard to call. Trimming stripped 3 bases from V and 7 bases from J, with 10 bases between. Germline-derived CDR1 and CDR2 are MGHDK and SYGVNS. CDR3 length: 13 amino acids.

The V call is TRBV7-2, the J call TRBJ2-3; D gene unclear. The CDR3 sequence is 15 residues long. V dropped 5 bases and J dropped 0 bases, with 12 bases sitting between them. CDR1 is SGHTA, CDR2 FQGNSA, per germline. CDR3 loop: CASSPRWRSTDTQYF. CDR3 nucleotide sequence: TGTGCCAGCAGCCCTCGCTGGCGGAGCACAGATACGCAGTATTTT.

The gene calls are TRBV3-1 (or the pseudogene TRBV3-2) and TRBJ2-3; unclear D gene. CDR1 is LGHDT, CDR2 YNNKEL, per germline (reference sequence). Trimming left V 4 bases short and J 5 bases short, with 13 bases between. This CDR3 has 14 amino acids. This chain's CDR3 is CASSLNPSGDTQYF. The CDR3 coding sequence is TGTGCCAGCAGCCTCAACCCCTCCGGAGATACGCAGTATTTT.